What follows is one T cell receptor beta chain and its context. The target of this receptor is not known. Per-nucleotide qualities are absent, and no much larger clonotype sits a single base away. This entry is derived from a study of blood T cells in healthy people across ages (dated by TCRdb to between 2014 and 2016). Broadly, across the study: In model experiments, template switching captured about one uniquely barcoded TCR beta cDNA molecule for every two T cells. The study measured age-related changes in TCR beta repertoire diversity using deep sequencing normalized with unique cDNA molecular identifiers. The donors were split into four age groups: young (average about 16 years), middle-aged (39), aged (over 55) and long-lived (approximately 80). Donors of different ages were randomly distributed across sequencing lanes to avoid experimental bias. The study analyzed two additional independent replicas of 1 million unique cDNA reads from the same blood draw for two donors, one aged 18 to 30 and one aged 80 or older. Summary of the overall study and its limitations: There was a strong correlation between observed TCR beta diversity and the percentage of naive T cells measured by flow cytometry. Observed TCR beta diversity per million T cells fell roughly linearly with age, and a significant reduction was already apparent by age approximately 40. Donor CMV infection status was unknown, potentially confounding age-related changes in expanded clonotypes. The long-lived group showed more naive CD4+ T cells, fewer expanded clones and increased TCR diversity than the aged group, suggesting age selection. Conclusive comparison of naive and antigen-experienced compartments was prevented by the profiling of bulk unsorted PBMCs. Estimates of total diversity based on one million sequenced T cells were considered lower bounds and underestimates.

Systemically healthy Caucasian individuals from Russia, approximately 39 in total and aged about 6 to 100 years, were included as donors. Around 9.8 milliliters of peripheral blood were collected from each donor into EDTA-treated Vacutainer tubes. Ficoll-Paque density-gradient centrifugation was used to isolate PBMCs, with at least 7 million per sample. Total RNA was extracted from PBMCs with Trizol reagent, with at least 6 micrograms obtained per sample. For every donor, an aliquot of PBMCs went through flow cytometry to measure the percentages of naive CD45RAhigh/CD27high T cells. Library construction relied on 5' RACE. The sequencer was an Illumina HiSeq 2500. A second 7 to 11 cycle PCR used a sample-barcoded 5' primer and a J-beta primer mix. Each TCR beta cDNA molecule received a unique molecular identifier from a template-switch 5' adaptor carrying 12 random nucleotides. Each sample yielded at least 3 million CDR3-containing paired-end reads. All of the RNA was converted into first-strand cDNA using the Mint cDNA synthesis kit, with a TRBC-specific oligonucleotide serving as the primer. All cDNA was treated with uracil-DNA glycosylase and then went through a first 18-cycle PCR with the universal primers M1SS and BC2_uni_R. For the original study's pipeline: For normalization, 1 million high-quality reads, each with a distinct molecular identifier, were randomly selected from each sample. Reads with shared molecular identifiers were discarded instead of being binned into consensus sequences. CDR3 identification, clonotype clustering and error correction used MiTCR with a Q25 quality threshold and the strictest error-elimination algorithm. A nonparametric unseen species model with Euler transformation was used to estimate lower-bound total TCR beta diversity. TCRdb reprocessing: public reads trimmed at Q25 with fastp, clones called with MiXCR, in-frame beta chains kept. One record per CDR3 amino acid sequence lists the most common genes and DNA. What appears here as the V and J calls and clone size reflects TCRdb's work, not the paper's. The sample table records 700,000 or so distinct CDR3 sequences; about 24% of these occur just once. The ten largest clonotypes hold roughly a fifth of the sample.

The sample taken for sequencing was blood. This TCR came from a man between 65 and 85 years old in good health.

The sequence in DNA is TGTGCCAGTAGTATTTGGGATAGCCAGCTGGGTAACTACGAGCAGTACTTC. This codes for CASSIWDSQLGNYEQYF. The sequence links TRBV19 to TRBJ2-7; no confident D gene assignment can be made. Looking up the germline V gene (reference sequence) yields CDR1 LNHDA and CDR2 SQIVND. Spanning cysteine to phenylalanine, the CDR3 consists of 17 amino acids. Solely the CDR3 DNA is kept, with 51 bases framed from the first base. V lost 3 bases and J lost 3 bases; the stretch between them is 21 bases long.